The 28 T cell receptor beta chains listed next were all sequenced from one sample in a study of Ad26.COV2.S vaccination and SARS-CoV-2 variants. Documented treatment: roughly 18 received Ad26.COV2.S at low or high dose, single or two shots; roughly five received placebo; per-sample allocation not given. Sampling happened 63 days after the first vaccine or placebo injection. The assay was immunoSEQ multiplex PCR, and TCRdb's table has in-frame clones only and misses some. The sample yields about 400,000 clones, 89% seen once. This specimen was peripheral blood, taken in a trial of Ad26.COV2.S vaccine versus placebo. The source is a person between 18 and 65 years old who received the Ad26.COV2.S COVID-19 vaccine or a placebo.

This clone was detected many times. The chain has TRBV6-1 and TRBJ2-3; 9 bases fit TRBD2. The CDR3 loop spans 17 amino acids. With V trimmed by 1 base and J by 4 bases, 9 bases remained unmatched. Germline CDR1 reads MNHNS; CDR2 reads SASEGT. The CDR3 spells CASSEEVSGSWSDTQYF. The CDR3 bases are TGTGCCAGCAGTGAAGAGGTTAGCGGGAGCTGGTCAGATACGCAGTATTTT.

This chain uses TRBV10-1 with TRBJ2-5; 7 bases map to TRBD2. Germline V gene sequence: CDR1 WNHNN, CDR2 SYGVQD (reference sequence). Unmatched junction bases numbered 11, after V lost 6 bases and J lost 1 base. This CDR3 spans 16 amino acids. The CDR3 DNA sequence: TGCGCCAGCAGCGCAGAGCGGGGAGCGCGCCAAGAGACCCAGTACTTC. Its protein is CASSAERGARQETQYF.

V gene TRBV2 combines with J gene TRBJ2-2; 13 nucleotides line up with TRBD2. V lost 7 bases, J lost 4 bases, and 3 bases stayed unmatched. This CDR3 has 15 amino acids. Per the germline V gene, CDR1 is SNHLY and CDR2 is FYNNEI. CDR3 coding DNA: TGTGCCAGCACGACTAGCGGGAGGTTCACCGGGGAGCTGTTTTTT. It yields the protein CASTTSGRFTGELFF.

The chain recombines TRBV19 with TRBJ1-3, with D hard to call. With 1 base removed from V and 0 bases from J, the gap between germline ends came to 7 bases. This CDR3 contains 15 residues. Germline V gives CDR1 LNHDA, CDR2 SQIVND (reference sequence). CDR3 region: CASSIVPGSGNTIYF. The CDR3 DNA reads TGTGCCAGTAGTATAGTTCCCGGCTCTGGAAACACCATATATTTT.

The gene calls are TRBV14 and TRBJ1-1; D is perhaps TRBD1 (6 bases). Germline assignment: CDR1 SGHDN and CDR2 FVKESK. The CDR3 extends over 13 amino acids. Trimming cost V 8 bases and J 1 base, with 11 bases left between them. The CDR3 is CASGGQTNTEAFF. In nucleotides, the CDR3 is TGTGCCAGCGGGGGACAAACGAACACTGAAGCTTTCTTT.

The V and J genes are TRBV6-2 or TRBV6-3 and TRBJ2-1, with a tentative D call TRBD2 (5 bases). V dropped 5 bases and J dropped 8 bases, with 19 bases sitting between them. The germline CDR1 and CDR2 sequences are MNHEY and SVGEGT. CDR3 length: 15 residues. The CDR3: CASSHLREASDEQFF. Here the CDR3 DNA reads TGTGCCAGCAGTCATCTTCGGGAAGCCTCGGATGAGCAGTTCTTC.

The rearrangement links TRBV11-1 to TRBJ2-1, with D possibly called TRBD1 or TRBD2 (7 bases each). The CDR3 spans 15 residues. The ends were cut back, 6 bases at V and 3 bases at J, with 15 bases in the middle. In germline, CDR1 is SGHAT, CDR2 FQDESV (reference sequence). CDR3 loop: CASRQGGRDYNEQFF. In DNA, the CDR3 is TGTGCCAGCAGGCAGGGGGGGAGGGACTACAATGAGCAGTTCTTC.

As regards this clone: Other DNA sequences within the sample encode an identical CDR3. The V call is TRBV11-3, the J call TRBJ2-5, with TRBD1 matching 10 bases. The CDR3 is 14 amino acids. Germline V gene sequence: CDR1 SGHNT, CDR2 YENEEA. V was clipped by 2 bases and J by 5 bases; unmatched bases: 2. The CDR3 is CASSLPDRGETQYF. The CDR3 DNA reads TGTGCCAGCAGCTTACCGGACAGGGGGGAGACCCAGTACTTC.

The genes are TRBV10-2 and TRBJ1-2; TRBD1 matches at 9 bases. The CDR3 spans 14 residues. Per the germline V gene, CDR1 is WSHSY and CDR2 is SAAADI. V lost 2 bases to trimming and J lost 8 bases; unmatched junction nucleotides: 6. CDR3 DNA sequence: TGCGCCAGCAGTGAGACAGGGGGCGCCCGAGGCTACACCTTC. It encodes CASSETGGARGYTF.

The chain has TRBV28 and TRBJ1-2, with D perhaps TRBD1 (5 bases). V lost 2 bases, J lost 7 bases, and 11 bases lay in between. Germline V gives CDR1 MDHEN, CDR2 SYDVKM. There are 13 residues in the CDR3. CDR3 sequence (DNA): TGTGCCAGCAGTTTACGGCAGGGAGGTGGCTACACCTTC. Translating gives CASSLRQGGGYTF.

This sequence joins TRBV5-4 and TRBJ1-1; 7 bases match TRBD1. V trimming: 3 bases; J trimming: 4 bases; junction bases outside the gene matches: 6. Germline-derived CDR1 and CDR2 are SGHNT and YYREEE (reference sequence). The CDR3 spans 14 residues. Written as DNA, the CDR3 is TGTGCCAGCAGCTCCTACGGACAGGCCACTGAAGCTTTCTTT. This translates into CASSSYGQATEAFF.

This clone was counted between two and nine times. The V call is TRBV3-1 (or the pseudogene TRBV3-2), the J call TRBJ1-1; 9 nucleotides agree with TRBD1. Germline assignment: CDR1 LGHDT and CDR2 YNNKEL (reference sequence). After removal of 3 bases from V and 5 bases from J, the junction contained 7 bases not matched to a gene. The CDR3 runs to 15 residues. The DNA for the CDR3 is TGTGCCAGCAGCCATTTGACAGGGGGAAAAACTGAAGCTTTCTTT. The encoded protein is CASSHLTGGKTEAFF.

The chain carries TRBV30 and TRBJ2-2; 9 positions match TRBD1. The CDR3 sequence is 17 residues long. Looked up from germline, CDR1 is GTSNPN and CDR2 is SVGIG (reference sequence). The V segment lost 3 bases and the J segment 4 bases; nucleotides outside the gene matches: 12. In DNA form, the CDR3 reads TGTGCCTGGAGGGACCGCACACAGGGGGCTCTCACCGGGGAGCTGTTTTTT. It translates to CAWRDRTQGALTGELFF. Supplemented by reference TRBV30 and TRBJ2-2, the full variable domain reads SQTIHQWPATLVQPVGSPLSLECTVEGTSNPNLYWYRQAAGRGLQLLFYSVGIGQISSEVPQNLSASRPQDRQFILSSKKLLLSDSGFYLCAWRDRTQGALTGELFFGEGSRLTVL.

In this sample, this clone turned up a few times. The chain recombines TRBV19 with TRBJ1-2, with 9 bases aligning to TRBD1. CDR1 and CDR2 (germline): LNHDA, SQIVND (reference sequence). With 10 bases clipped from V and 10 bases from J, the junction kept 25 bases outside the gene matches. The CDR3 length is 17 residues. DNA for the CDR3: TGTGCCACCAGTAGTAAGGGTGCCGGGACAGGGACCTTCGACTACACCTTC. It encodes CATSSKGAGTGTFDYTF.

This clone has a handful of counts. V gene TRBV9 combines with J gene TRBJ2-2; D is perhaps TRBD1 or TRBD2 (5 bases each). Between the trimmed V and J ends, which lost 4 bases and 1 base, there was a span of 11 bases. CDR1 is SGDLS, CDR2 YYNGEE, per germline. This CDR3 spans 15 amino acids. DNA for the CDR3: TGTGCCAGCAGCCTCCGGGGACGGAACACCGGGGAGCTGTTTTTT. Its protein is CASSLRGRNTGELFF. Supplemented by reference TRBV9 and TRBJ2-2, the full variable domain reads DSGVTQTPKHLITATGQRVTLRCSPRSGDLSVYWYQQSLDQGLQFLIQYYNGEERAKGNILERFSAQQFPDLHSELNLSSLELGDSALYFCASSLRGRNTGELFFGEGSRLTVL.

The chain recombines TRBV12-3 or TRBV12-4 with TRBJ1-1; D remains unclear. The CDR3 covers 12 residues. V was shortened by 7 bases and J by 2 bases, with 8 bases between the two germline ends. CDR3 sequence: CASTLDNTEAFF. The CDR3 bases are TGTGCCAGCACTTTGGACAACACTGAAGCTTTCTTT.

The chain couples TRBV5-1 to TRBJ2-1; perhaps D is TRBD1 or TRBD2 (5 bases each). CDR3 length: 15 amino acids. The V gene lost 3 bases and the J gene lost 0 bases, with 10 bases spanning the gap. Germline CDR1 is SGHRS and CDR2 is YFSETQ. In DNA form, the CDR3 reads TGCGCCAGCAGCTCCGGGACGCTCTCCTACAATGAGCAGTTCTTC. Its translation: CASSSGTLSYNEQFF.

The genes are TRBV5-5 and TRBJ2-1; 11 bases are shared with TRBD2. The CDR3 totals 15 residues. V was clipped by 4 bases and J by 0 bases; unmatched bases: 0. The germline gives CDR1 SGHKS, CDR2 YYEKEE (reference sequence). In DNA form, the CDR3 reads TGTGCCAGCAGCACTAGCGGGAGCTCCTACAATGAGCAGTTCTTC. Residues: CASSTSGSSYNEQFF.

The CDR3 region is CASSPLTGGDYGYTF. DNA for the CDR3: TGTGCCAGCAGCCCGCTGACAGGGGGCGACTATGGCTACACCTTC. The chain recombines TRBV7-9 with TRBJ1-2; 10 nucleotides agree with TRBD1. Germline V gives CDR1 SEHNR, CDR2 FQNEAQ (reference sequence). Trimming at V came to 5 bases and at J to 3 bases, leaving 6 bases not matched to a gene. The CDR3 loop spans 15 amino acids.

The chain is built from TRBV28 and TRBJ1-2; 7 bases are shared with TRBD1. This CDR3 is 12 amino acids long. J lost 7 bases, V lost 5 bases, and 4 bases had no gene match. Germline CDR1 MDHEN, CDR2 SYDVKM. The CDR3 DNA reads TGTGCCAGCAGTCAACAGGGGTTTGGCTACACCTTC. Translated, it gives CASSQQGFGYTF.

The chain employs TRBV28 and TRBJ1-2, with 10 bases matching TRBD1. The CDR3 runs 14 residues. CDR1 MDHEN and CDR2 SYDVKM come from the germline V gene. The J segment lost 6 bases and the V segment lost 5 bases, leaving 6 bases of the junction unmatched. CDR3 residues: CASSLTTGGHGYTF. The CDR3 coding sequence is TGTGCCAGCAGTCTCACGACAGGGGGCCATGGCTACACCTTC.

This chain links TRBV7-8 with TRBJ2-7; unclear D gene. The V gene lost 3 bases and the J gene lost 3 bases, with 6 bases spanning the gap. The germline CDR1 and CDR2 sequences are SGHVS and FQNEAQ. CDR3 length: 12 residues. CDR3 nucleotides: TGTGCCAGCAGCTTTTCTGGCTACGAGCAGTACTTC. This codes for CASSFSGYEQYF.

This clone came up once. This sequence joins TRBV28 and TRBJ2-1; D possibly corresponds to TRBD1 (6 bases). Trimming cost V 2 bases and J 0 bases, with 8 bases left between them. Germline values: CDR1 MDHEN, CDR2 SYDVKM. The CDR3 extends over 15 amino acids. CDR3 bases: TGTGCCAGCAGTTTACCCAGGGGCTCCTACAATGAGCAGTTCTTC. Translation gives CASSLPRGSYNEQFF.

This chain connects TRBV7-3 to TRBJ2-5; tentatively, D is TRBD2 (6 bases). This CDR3 is built from 15 residues. The ends were cut back, 5 bases at V and 3 bases at J, with 16 bases in the middle. The germline V gene has CDR1 SGHTA and CDR2 FQGTGA. CDR3 amino acids: CASSQIGTPKETQYF. The CDR3 nucleotides are TGTGCCAGCAGCCAGATAGGGACTCCCAAAGAGACCCAGTACTTC.

V is TRBV11-2 and J is TRBJ2-2, with 7 positions matching TRBD1. Trimming took 5 bases from V and 7 from J; bases not matched to a gene: 10. The CDR3 runs 15 residues. Germline V gene sequence: CDR1 SGHAT, CDR2 FQNNGV. CDR3 bases: TGTGCCAGCAGCCCCTTGAGGGGGCGCGGCGGGGAGCTGTTTTTT. Translated: CASSPLRGRGGELFF.

This sequence joins TRBV7-2 and TRBJ1-3; D ambiguous. The ends were cut back, 8 bases at V and 4 bases at J, with 6 bases in the middle. This CDR3 is 11 amino acids long. Germline V lookup: CDR1 SGHTA, CDR2 FQGNSA. CDR3 sequence: CASGAGNTIYF. CDR3 coding DNA: TGTGCCAGCGGAGCAGGAAACACCATATATTTT.

J is TRBJ1-6 and V is TRBV2; D is undetermined. Germline CDR1 SNHLY, CDR2 FYNNEI. There are 15 residues in the CDR3. Trimming removed 5 bases from V and 0 bases from J, with 8 bases in between. The CDR3: CASSPRSSYNSPLHF. CDR3 in DNA: TGTGCCAGCAGTCCGAGGAGCTCCTATAATTCACCCCTCCACTTT.

This clone has a handful of counts. The chain recombines TRBV4-3 with TRBJ2-2; D gene uncertain. V lost 1 base to trimming and J lost 4 bases, with 7 bases between them. The V gene's germline CDR1 is LGHNA and CDR2 YSLEER. CDR3 length equals 14 residues. CDR3 nucleotides: TGCGCCAGCAGCCAAGTTGTAGCCACCGGGGAGCTGTTTTTT. This encodes CASSQVVATGELFF.